These 13 T cell receptor beta chains share one sample of origin, sequenced in a study of cytomegalovirus exposure and HLA in healthy donors. Primers included in the PCR were 60 Vbeta and 13 Jbeta primers. Only in-frame clones appear in the TCRdb table, and some are missing; sequencing was by immunoSEQ multiplex PCR. The table lists 100,000 to 150,000 clones, around 82% of them singletons, with roughly 4% in the top ten. Sequences were obtained from PBMCs. The receptors here all came from a man aged 35 to 55 in good health and CMV-seronegative.

The chain uses TRBV7-2 and TRBJ1-2; 9 bases map to TRBD1. The CDR3 length is 16 residues. The V gene end was trimmed by 1 base and the J gene end by 8 bases; junction bases not matched to a gene: 11. Per germline, CDR1 SGHTA and CDR2 FQGNSA. CDR3 nucleotides: TGTGCCAGCAGCTTAGATCTCGGGACAGGGTTGTGGGGCTACACCTTC. This encodes CASSLDLGTGLWGYTF.

In its sample, this clone was seen a few times. The V and J genes are TRBV29-1 and TRBJ2-7; TRBD1 agrees at 11 bases. Germline V lookup: CDR1 SQVTM, CDR2 ANQGSEA. V was clipped by 6 bases and J by 3 bases; unmatched bases: 7. The CDR3 covers 14 residues. This CDR3 is CSVKAGTGGYEQYF. CDR3 bases: TGCAGCGTAAAGGCCGGGACAGGGGGCTACGAGCAGTACTTC.

The rearrangement uses TRBV18 and TRBJ1-1; D call uncertain. Trimming pared 6 bases from V and 5 bases from J, leaving 10 bases between. Germline CDR1 is KGHSH and CDR2 is LQKENI. CDR3 length: 12 amino acids. CDR3 bases: TGTGCCAGCTCGAGGGCGGGAACTGAAGCTTTCTTT. Translating gives CASSRAGTEAFF.

The chain uses TRBV27 and TRBJ2-7, with a possible D match to TRBD1 (6 bases). Germline-derived CDR1 and CDR2 are MNHEY and SMNVEV (reference sequence). The length of the CDR3 is 13 residues. V was trimmed by 5 bases and J by 3 bases, leaving 11 bases between them. The CDR3 reads CASSRQEVYEQYF. CDR3 bases: TGTGCCAGCAGTAGACAGGAGGTCTACGAGCAGTACTTC.

This rearrangement joins TRBV28 to TRBJ2-5, with D maybe TRBD1 (5 bases). Germline assignment: CDR1 MDHEN and CDR2 SYDVKM. This CDR3 is 14 amino acids long. V lost 3 bases and J 2 bases, leaving 10 bases between the germline ends. CDR3: CASSFAGIQETQYF. The CDR3 DNA reads as TGTGCCAGCAGTTTCGCAGGGATTCAAGAGACCCAGTACTTC.

V is TRBV2 and J is TRBJ2-7; possible D gene TRBD1, 5 bases. The CDR3 covers 12 residues. CDR1 and CDR2 (germline): SNHLY, FYNNEI. The V end lost 5 bases, the J end lost 2 bases, and 7 bases lay between the germline ends. CDR3 coding DNA: TGTGCCAGCAGTAGACAGCCCTACGAGCAGTACTTC. Encoded protein: CASSRQPYEQYF. Based on the CDR3 plus reference TRBV2 and TRBJ2-7, the full variable domain is EPEVTQTPSHQVTQMGQEVILRCVPISNHLYFYWYRQILGQKVEFLVSFYNNEISEKSEIFDDQFSVERPDGSNFTLKIRSTKLEDSAMYFCASSRQPYEQYFGPGTRLTVT.

The rearrangement links TRBV28 to TRBJ1-3; TRBD1 is a possible D gene (5 bases). V lost 7 bases to trimming and J lost 4 bases, with 14 bases between them. This CDR3 has 14 amino acids. Germline CDR1 MDHEN, CDR2 SYDVKM. DNA of the CDR3: TGTGCCAGCATCCAGGGTCTGGGAGGAAACACCATATATTTT. Translating gives CASIQGLGGNTIYF.

This clone was observed a few times. V gene TRBV27 combines with J gene TRBJ1-2; 8 positions match TRBD1. This CDR3 has 15 amino acids. Losses at the gene ends were 2 bases for V and 5 bases for J; bases not matched to a gene: 7. Germline V lookup: CDR1 MNHEY, CDR2 SMNVEV (reference sequence). CDR3 DNA: TGTGCCAGCAGTTTAAGGGGGGGACAGGCGTATGGCTACACCTTC. Protein sequence: CASSLRGGQAYGYTF.

The chain recombines TRBV5-1 with TRBJ1-1; 8 nucleotides align to TRBD1. CDR3 length: 14 amino acids. V shed 4 bases, J shed 5 bases, and the junction held 7 bases outside the gene matches. Germline CDR1 is SGHRS and CDR2 is YFSETQ. The CDR3 region has the DNA TGCGCCAGCAGCACCCGGCAGGGGGCTACTGAAGCTTTCTTT. Translation: CASSTRQGATEAFF.

CDR3 sequence reads: CASSQEQGWRTEAFF. DNA of the CDR3: TGCGCCAGCAGCCAAGAGCAGGGGTGGAGGACTGAAGCTTTCTTT. This sequence joins TRBV4-1 and TRBJ1-1, with D possibly being TRBD1 (6 bases). There are 15 residues in the CDR3. Deletions cut 0 bases from V and 5 bases from J, with 13 bases between. Germline V CDR1 and CDR2: MGHRA, YSYEKL.

This clone appeared once. V usage is TRBV4-2 and J usage is TRBJ2-3; 8 bases map to TRBD2. V shed 7 bases and J 2 bases; nucleotides not matched to a gene: 14. This CDR3 is 17 amino acids long. Germline CDR1 reads LGHNA; CDR2 reads YNFKEQ. CDR3 region: CASKGGSGGPNTDTQYF. Written as DNA, the CDR3 is TGTGCCAGCAAAGGGGGGAGCGGGGGACCCAACACAGATACGCAGTATTTT.

This sequence joins TRBV7-2 and TRBJ2-5; maybe TRBD2 (7 bases). The CDR3 spans 16 residues. Trimming removed 5 bases at V and 0 bases at J, with 16 bases between. CDR1 and CDR2 (germline): SGHTA, FQGNSA. The CDR3 region is CASSPRGARNQETQYF. The DNA for the CDR3 is TGTGCCAGCAGCCCCCGGGGGGCGAGAAACCAAGAGACCCAGTACTTC.

This chain joins TRBV25-1 and TRBJ2-5; TRBD1 might be the D (8 bases). This CDR3 region has 15 residues. CDR1 is MGHDK and CDR2 is SYGVNS in the germline V gene. Trimming stripped 4 bases from V and 11 bases from J, with 23 bases between. The CDR3 loop reads CASSGTGGSVREQYF. The CDR3 DNA reads TGTGCCAGCAGTGGAACAGGGGGTAGTGTGCGGGAGCAGTACTTC.